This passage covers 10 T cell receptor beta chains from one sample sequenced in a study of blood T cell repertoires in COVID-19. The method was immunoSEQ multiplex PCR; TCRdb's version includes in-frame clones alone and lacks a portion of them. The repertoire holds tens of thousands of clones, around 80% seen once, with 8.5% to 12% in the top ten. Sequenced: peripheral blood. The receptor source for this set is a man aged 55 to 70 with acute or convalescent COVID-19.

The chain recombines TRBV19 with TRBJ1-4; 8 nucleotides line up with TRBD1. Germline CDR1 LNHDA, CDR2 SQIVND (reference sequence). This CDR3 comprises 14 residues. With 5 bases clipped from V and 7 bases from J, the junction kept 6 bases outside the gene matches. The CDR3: CASSPTGGGEKLFF. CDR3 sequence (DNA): TGTGCCAGTAGTCCTACAGGGGGAGGTGAAAAACTGTTTTTT.

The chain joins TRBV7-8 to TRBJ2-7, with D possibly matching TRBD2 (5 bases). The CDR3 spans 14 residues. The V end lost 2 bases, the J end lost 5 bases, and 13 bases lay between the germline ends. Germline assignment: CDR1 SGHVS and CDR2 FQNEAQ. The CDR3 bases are TGTGCCAGCAGCTTAACGCCGACTAACAACGAGCAGTACTTC. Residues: CASSLTPTNNEQYF.

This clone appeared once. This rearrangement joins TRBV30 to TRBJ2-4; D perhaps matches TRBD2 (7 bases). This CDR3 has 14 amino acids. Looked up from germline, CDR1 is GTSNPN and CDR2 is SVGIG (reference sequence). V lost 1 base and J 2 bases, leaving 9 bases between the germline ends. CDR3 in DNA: TGTGCCTGGAGTGCGGGGGGCTCCAAAAACATTCAGTACTTC. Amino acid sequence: CAWSAGGSKNIQYF.

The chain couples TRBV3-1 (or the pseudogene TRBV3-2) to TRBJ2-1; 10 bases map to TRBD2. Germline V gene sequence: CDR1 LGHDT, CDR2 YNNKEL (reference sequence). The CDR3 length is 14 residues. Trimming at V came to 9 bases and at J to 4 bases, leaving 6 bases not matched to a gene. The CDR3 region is CASATSGLYNEQFF. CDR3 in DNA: TGTGCCAGTGCGACTAGCGGGTTATACAATGAGCAGTTCTTC.

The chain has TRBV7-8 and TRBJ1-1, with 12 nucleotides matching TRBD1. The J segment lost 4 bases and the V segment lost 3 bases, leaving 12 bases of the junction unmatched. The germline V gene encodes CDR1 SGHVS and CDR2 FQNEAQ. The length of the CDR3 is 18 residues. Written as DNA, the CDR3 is TGTGCCAGCAGCTTCGGGGACAGGGGGCAGAGGTCTGGCACTGAAGCTTTCTTT. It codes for CASSFGDRGQRSGTEAFF.

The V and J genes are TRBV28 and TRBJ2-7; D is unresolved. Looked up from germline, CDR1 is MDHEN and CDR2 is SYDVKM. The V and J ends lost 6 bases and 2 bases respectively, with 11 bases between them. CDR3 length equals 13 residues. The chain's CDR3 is CASSGGPAYEQYF. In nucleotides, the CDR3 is TGTGCCAGCAGCGGCGGTCCGGCCTACGAGCAGTACTTC.

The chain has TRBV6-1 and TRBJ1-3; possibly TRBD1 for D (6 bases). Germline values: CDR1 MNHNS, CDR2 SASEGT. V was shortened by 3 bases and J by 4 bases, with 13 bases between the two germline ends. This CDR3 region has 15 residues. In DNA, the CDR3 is TGTGCCAGCAGTGACAGCCCAGGGGCCGGAAACACCATATATTTT. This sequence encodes CASSDSPGAGNTIYF.

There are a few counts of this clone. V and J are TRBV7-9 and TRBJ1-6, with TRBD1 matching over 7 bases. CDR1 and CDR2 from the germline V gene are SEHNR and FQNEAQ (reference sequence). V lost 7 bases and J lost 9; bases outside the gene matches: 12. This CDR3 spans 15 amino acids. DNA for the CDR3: TGTGCCAGCACCATTCTTGACAGGGCGTTTTCACCCCTCCACTTT. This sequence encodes CASTILDRAFSPLHF.

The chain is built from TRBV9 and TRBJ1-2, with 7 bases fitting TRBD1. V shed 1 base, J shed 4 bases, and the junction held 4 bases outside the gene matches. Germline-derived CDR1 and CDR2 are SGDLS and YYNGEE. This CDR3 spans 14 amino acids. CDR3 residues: CASSVHRGAYGYTF. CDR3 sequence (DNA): TGTGCCAGCAGCGTACACAGGGGAGCCTATGGCTACACCTTC.

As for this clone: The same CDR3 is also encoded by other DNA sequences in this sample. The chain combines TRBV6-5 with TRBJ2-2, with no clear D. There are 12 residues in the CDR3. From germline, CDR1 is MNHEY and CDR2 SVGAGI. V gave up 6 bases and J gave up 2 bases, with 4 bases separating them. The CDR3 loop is CASRLNTGELFF. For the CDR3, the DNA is TGTGCCAGCAGACTCAACACCGGGGAGCTGTTTTTT.